This TCR beta chain was identified during a study of CD8 T cells in ankylosing spondylitis. This clonotype was detected ten times or more. Its antigen remains unidentified. The TCR beta libraries were generated through quantitative 5'-RACE incorporating molecular barcodes. Via MiXCR, TCRdb re-called the 5' RACE reads, giving one row per CDR3 protein. Of 200,000 to 300,000 distinct CDR3 sequences in the sample, about 10% are singletons; the top ten hold 2.6%. The CDR3 extends over 15 amino acids. Germline CDR1 reads MNHEY; CDR2 reads SVGAGI. V was shortened by 2 bases and J by 6 bases, with 15 bases between the two germline ends. The study's findings and limits: Characteristic, it appeared, of ankylosing spondylitis blood was a TCR beta motif of about eight highly homologous variants.

The sequence derives from a male donor with ankylosing spondylitis or in good health (not recorded which). The chain recombines TRBV6-5 with TRBJ2-3; possible D gene TRBD2, 7 bases. The specimen was blood, either unsorted or a sorted T cell fraction (not recorded which). This CDR3 reads CASSYTRGGADTQYF. The DNA of the CDR3 is TGTGCCAGCAGTTACACGAGGGGGGGCGCGGATACGCAGTATTTT.